Each of the 21 T cell receptor beta chains below was sequenced from the same sample in a study of blood T cell repertoires in COVID-19 (dated by TCRdb to 2020 to 2022). Library preparation was by the immunoSEQ multiplex PCR assay. TCRdb carries this immuneACCESS record with in-frame sequences only. Its versions omit some clonotypes, under half of them owing to an unresolved V gene in the studies checked, with the rest unexplained. The sample records roughly 70,000 clones, more than 85% of which are singletons. The top ten clones comprise about an eighth of the sample. The source material was peripheral blood. The source of these receptors is a human donor with active COVID-19. The donor label of this sample is uncertain.

This rearrangement joins TRBV28 to TRBJ1-1; 9 bases fit TRBD1. This CDR3 region has 13 residues. Trimming cost V 5 bases and J 11 bases; bases outside gene matches: 9. From germline, CDR1 is MDHEN and CDR2 SYDVKM. CDR3 nucleotides: TGTGCCAGCAGTCGTACAGGGGGCGTTATCGCTTTCTTT. Translating it yields CASSRTGGVIAFF.

The chain links TRBV5-1 to TRBJ2-7, with a possible D match to TRBD2 (6 bases). The V gene's germline CDR1 is SGHRS and CDR2 YFSETQ. Trimming removed 2 bases from V and 4 bases from J, with 13 bases in between. This CDR3 spans 14 amino acids. CDR3: CASSFGGGRYEQYF. In DNA, the CDR3 is TGCGCCAGCAGCTTCGGGGGAGGACGGTACGAGCAGTACTTC.

V is TRBV5-4 and J is TRBJ2-2, with a tentative D call TRBD2 (5 bases). In germline, CDR1 is SGHNT, CDR2 YYREEE (reference sequence). This CDR3 region has 14 residues. The germline V and J ends were trimmed by 5 bases and 6 bases, with 14 bases remaining between them. This CDR3 reads CASRRDLAPGELFF. The CDR3 DNA sequence: TGTGCCAGCAGAAGGGATTTAGCGCCCGGGGAGCTGTTTTTT.

This chain joins TRBV25-1 and TRBJ2-1; no firm D call. In germline, CDR1 is MGHDK, CDR2 SYGVNS. Trimming shortened V by 3 bases and J by 8 bases, and 14 bases separated the two germline ends. The length of the CDR3 is 14 residues. DNA for the CDR3: TGTGCCAGCAGTGACGTGGGCAGGATCGATGAGCAGTTCTTC. This encodes CASSDVGRIDEQFF.

This chain links TRBV29-1 with TRBJ2-7; 7 nucleotides match TRBD1. CDR1 and CDR2 (germline): SQVTM, ANQGSEA. There are 14 residues in the CDR3. With V trimmed by 4 bases and J by 2 bases, 8 bases remained unmatched. The CDR3 DNA follows: TGCAGCGTTGGGGGGCAGGGGGTAGCCTACGAGCAGTACTTC. Encoded protein: CSVGGQGVAYEQYF.

The chain combines TRBV5-6 with TRBJ2-2, with D maybe TRBD1 (8 bases). Trimming shortened V by 4 bases and J by 6 bases, and 22 bases separated the two germline ends. The CDR3 length is 17 residues. Germline lookup yields CDR1 SGHDT and CDR2 YYEEEE. CDR3 loop: CASSRYTDRGGAGELFF. The DNA for the CDR3 is TGTGCCAGCAGCCGATATACTGACAGGGGAGGGGCCGGGGAGCTGTTTTTT.

V gene TRBV11-2 combines with J gene TRBJ1-1; 7 bases map to TRBD1. V was clipped by 2 bases and J by 8 bases; unmatched bases: 14. The CDR3 has 16 amino acids. Germline assignment: CDR1 SGHAT and CDR2 FQNNGV. The CDR3 region has the DNA TGTGCCAGCAGCTTATCCGCGGACAGGCCCCCCGGAGAAGCTTTCTTT. This sequence encodes CASSLSADRPPGEAFF.

The CDR3 bases are TGTGCCAGTAGGAGAACGCGGTTGGGGTTCGGAGCGGGAGCCGACGAGCAGTACTTC. Its translation: CASRRTRLGFGAGADEQYF. The chain couples TRBV19 to TRBJ2-7; 8 bases are a match to TRBD2. The germline CDR1 and CDR2 sequences are LNHDA and SQIVND (reference sequence). V shed 6 bases, J shed 5 bases, and the junction held 24 bases outside the gene matches. This CDR3 has 19 amino acids.

Comment on this clone: The junction does not match germline at one end; this may be a read error. This rearrangement joins TRBV19 to TRBJ1-4; D not resolved. The V gene's germline CDR1 is LNHDA and CDR2 SQIVND (reference sequence). CDR3 length: 12 amino acids. The CDR3 DNA follows: TGTGCCAGTTCGACCCGACACGACCTGGAAGTTTTT. It translates to CASSTRHDLEVF. The variable domain in full, completed from reference TRBV19 and TRBJ1-4, reads DGGITQSPKYLFRKEGQNVTLSCEQNLNHDAMYWYRQDPGQGLRLIYYSQIVNDFQKGDIAEGYSVSREKKESFPLTVTSAQKNPTAFYLCASSTRHDLEVFGSGTQLSVL.

Concerning this clone: Other nucleotide sequences in the sample specify the same CDR3. The chain joins TRBV5-4 to TRBJ1-3; possible D gene TRBD1, 6 bases. CDR1 and CDR2 (germline): SGHNT, YYREEE (reference sequence). The CDR3 is 15 residues long. V was cut by 0 bases and J by 2 bases, with 9 bases left in between. The CDR3 spells CASSLDRAPGNTIYF. Here the CDR3 DNA reads TGTGCCAGCAGCTTGGACAGGGCACCTGGAAACACCATATATTTT.

This chain uses TRBV27 with TRBJ2-7, with 9 bases that match TRBD2. CDR1 and CDR2 (germline): MNHEY, SMNVEV (reference sequence). V lost 5 bases, J lost 1 base, and 3 bases stayed unmatched. This CDR3 is 14 amino acids long. The CDR3 reads CASSTAGGSYEQYF. In nucleotides, the CDR3 is TGTGCCAGCAGTACCGCGGGGGGGTCCTACGAGCAGTACTTC.

The chain links TRBV5-5 to TRBJ2-7, with D uncertain. V was clipped by 4 bases and J by 1 base, with 15 bases between them. CDR1 and CDR2 (germline): SGHKS, YYEKEE (reference sequence). The CDR3 covers 15 residues. This CDR3 is CASSPIPPQSYEQYF. The CDR3 region has the DNA TGTGCCAGCAGCCCGATCCCGCCCCAGTCCTACGAGCAGTACTTC.

The J gene is TRBJ1-2, the V gene TRBV2; 11 bases map to TRBD1. The CDR3 has 15 amino acids. Trimming at V came to 1 base and at J to 8 bases, leaving 6 bases not matched to a gene. CDR1 and CDR2 from the germline V gene are SNHLY and FYNNEI. The CDR3 bases are TGTGCCAGCAGTGAAGTCCTCCGGGACAGGGGGGGCTACACCTTC. This translates into CASSEVLRDRGGYTF.

This sequence joins TRBV28 and TRBJ2-7; D perhaps matches TRBD2 (6 bases). Germline V CDR1 and CDR2: MDHEN, SYDVKM. CDR3 length equals 15 residues. V lost 7 bases and J 7 bases, leaving 23 bases between the germline ends. CDR3 in amino acids: CASTPVTGATREQYF. The CDR3 DNA is TGTGCCAGCACCCCCGTCACGGGAGCAACGAGGGAGCAGTACTTC.

This chain joins TRBV19 and TRBJ2-5; 12 bases map to TRBD2. V gave up 6 bases and J gave up 4 bases; unmatched junction bases: 3. CDR3 length: 14 residues. CDR1 is LNHDA, CDR2 SQIVND, per germline (reference sequence). The CDR3 loop is CASRPGLAGETQYF. The CDR3, as DNA: TGTGCCAGTAGACCGGGACTAGCGGGAGAGACCCAGTACTTC. The full variable domain, its missing parts supplied by reference TRBV19 and TRBJ2-5, is DGGITQSPKYLFRKEGQNVTLSCEQNLNHDAMYWYRQDPGQGLRLIYYSQIVNDFQKGDIAEGYSVSREKKESFPLTVTSAQKNPTAFYLCASRPGLAGETQYFGPGTRLLVL.

This clone came up once. As the CDR3 is not closed by the conserved phenylalanine or tryptophan, this likely results from a read error. It is unclear where the CDR3 begins or ends on the DNA, so no DNA is shown, and the CDR3 is as TCRdb lists it. CDR3: CASRKGQVGKLAVPG. The chain couples TRBV28 to TRBJ2-7; TRBD2 is taken as the D call from the table, unchecked against the DNA. Inclusive of both ends, the CDR3 amounts to 15 amino acids. The V gene's germline CDR1 is MDHEN and CDR2 SYDVKM.

This sequence joins TRBV18 and TRBJ2-7; 12 bases are a match to TRBD2. V was clipped by 3 bases and J by 0 bases; unmatched bases: 3. CDR1 and CDR2 (germline): KGHSH, LQKENI. The CDR3 covers 16 residues. In nucleotides, the CDR3 is TGTGCCAGCTCACCTCGGACTAGCGGGAACTCCTACGAGCAGTACTTC. Residues: CASSPRTSGNSYEQYF.

The rearrangement uses TRBV14 and TRBJ1-2; no reliable D call. Germline V gives CDR1 SGHDN, CDR2 FVKESK. CDR3 length: 11 residues. Trimming stripped 4 bases from V and 8 bases from J, with 8 bases between. The CDR3 reads CASSPGSGYTF. Written as DNA, the CDR3 is TGTGCCAGCAGCCCAGGCTCCGGCTACACCTTC.

The V call is TRBV7-9, the J call TRBJ1-2, with TRBD1 matching 8 bases. There are 15 residues in the CDR3. Looked up from germline, CDR1 is SEHNR and CDR2 is FQNEAQ (reference sequence). Losses at the gene ends were 5 bases for V and 7 bases for J; bases not matched to a gene: 12. The CDR3 here is CASSVPGGASPGYTF. The CDR3 coding sequence is TGTGCCAGCAGCGTGCCAGGGGGCGCATCTCCTGGCTACACCTTC.

The J gene is TRBJ1-1, the V gene TRBV10-1, with 8 bases fitting TRBD1. CDR3 length equals 15 residues. V trimming: 4 bases; J trimming: 1 base; junction bases outside the gene matches: 5. Germline V CDR1 and CDR2: WNHNN, SYGVQD (reference sequence). The chain's CDR3 is CASSGTDRGNTEAFF. The CDR3 DNA reads TGCGCCAGCAGTGGAACTGACAGGGGGAACACTGAAGCTTTCTTT.

The V call is TRBV5-6, the J call TRBJ1-1, with a possible D match to TRBD1 (6 bases). Germline V gene sequence: CDR1 SGHDT, CDR2 YYEEEE. The CDR3 has 14 amino acids. V was shortened by 0 bases and J by 5 bases, with 11 bases between the two germline ends. Here the CDR3 DNA reads TGTGCCAGCAGCTTGGGGACAGTAGTAACTGAAGCTTTCTTT. Its protein is CASSLGTVVTEAFF.